Each of the 15 T cell receptor beta chains below was sequenced from the same sample in a study of CD8 T cells in ankylosing spondylitis. Regarding the study as a whole: Blood of patients with ankylosing spondylitis appeared to be characterized by a TCR beta motif of 8 or 9 highly homologous variants.

In TCRdb, the 5' RACE reads were re-called with MiXCR into one record per CDR3 protein. The sample shows roughly 670,000 distinct CDR3 sequences, under 20% of them seen only once. Their antigens remain unidentified. What was sequenced was blood, either unsorted or a sorted T cell fraction (not recorded which). These receptors were obtained from a male donor with ankylosing spondylitis.

This clonotype showed up just a few times. The chain employs TRBV21-1 and TRBJ1-1; the tabulated D call, TRBD1, remains unverified against the DNA. TRBV21-1 is reported as a pseudogene. CDR3 length: 18 amino acids. CDR3 nucleotides: TGTGCCAGCAGCAAAACCCGGGACAGGGCCTCCAAGAACACTGAAGCTTTCTTT. Its protein is CASSKTRDRASKNTEAFF.

This chain joins TRBV5-1 and TRBJ1-3, with D hard to call. V was cut by 4 bases and J by 0 bases, with 17 bases left in between. Per germline, CDR1 SGHRS and CDR2 YFSETQ. The CDR3 loop spans 17 amino acids. CDR3 sequence (DNA): TGCGCCAGCAGCGCAAACTCCGGCGCGCTCTCTGGAAACACCATATATTTT. Translating it yields CASSANSGALSGNTIYF.

V and J are TRBV12-3 or TRBV12-4 and TRBJ2-3, with 9 positions matching TRBD1. This CDR3 is 15 amino acids long. V lost 5 bases, J lost 4 bases, and 7 bases stayed unmatched. The DNA of the CDR3 is TGTGCCAGCAGTCCACAGGGGGCGCAAGCAGATACGCAGTATTTT. It translates to CASSPQGAQADTQYF.

This clonotype was detected a few times. This chain links TRBV28 with TRBJ1-1, with TRBD1 as a possible D gene (6 bases). V was trimmed by 4 bases and J by 7 bases, leaving 19 bases between them. Germline lookup yields CDR1 MDHEN and CDR2 SYDVKM. The CDR3 extends over 15 amino acids. As DNA, the CDR3 is TGTGCCAGCAGTTCGGGGGACTCTCAAGGGGGTGAAGCTTTCTTT. Encoded protein: CASSSGDSQGGEAFF. Variable domain in full (rest from reference TRBV28 and TRBJ1-1): DVKVTQSSRYLVKRTGEKVFLECVQDMDHENMFWYRQDPGLGLRLIYFSYDVKMKEKGDIPEGYSVSREKKERFSLILESASTNQTSMYLCASSSGDSQGGEAFFGQGTRLTVV.

CDR3 coding DNA: TGCGCCAGCAGCCCGGGCGGGGGGTCCTACTCCTACAATGAGCAGTTCTTC. Translation gives CASSPGGGSYSYNEQFF. The J gene is TRBJ2-1, the V gene TRBV5-1; 8 bases are shared with TRBD2. CDR1 and CDR2 (germline): SGHRS, YFSETQ. V gave up 4 bases and J gave up 0 bases; unmatched junction bases: 9. The CDR3 is 17 amino acids.

This chain links TRBV28 with TRBJ2-1, with 7 bases matching TRBD1. The CDR3 contains 15 residues. The V segment lost 7 bases and the J segment 2 bases; nucleotides outside the gene matches: 8. CDR1 is MDHEN, CDR2 SYDVKM, per germline. The CDR3 DNA reads as TGTGCCAGCACCGGCCCGGGGACAGCCTACAATGAGCAGTTCTTC. It yields the protein CASTGPGTAYNEQFF.

The CDR3 loop is CASSLAVDTEAFF. For the CDR3, the DNA is TGTGCCAGCAGTTTAGCAGTTGACACTGAAGCTTTCTTT. This sequence joins TRBV27 and TRBJ1-1; D unresolved. From germline, CDR1 is MNHEY and CDR2 SMNVEV (reference sequence). This CDR3 spans 13 amino acids. The V and J ends lost 2 bases and 3 bases respectively, with 7 bases between them.

This clonotype was picked up a small number of times. V usage is TRBV12-3 or TRBV12-4 and J usage is TRBJ2-3, with 9 bases lining up with TRBD2. The CDR3 is made up of 17 amino acids. The V gene end was trimmed by 0 bases and the J gene end by 2 bases; junction bases not matched to a gene: 6. The CDR3 reads CASSLAPLAGLTDTQYF. CDR3 nucleotides: TGTGCCAGCAGTTTAGCGCCACTAGCGGGCCTCACAGATACGCAGTATTTT.

This clonotype was recorded a few times. The genes are TRBV21-1 and TRBJ2-1; TRBD2 is the table's D call, not checked against the DNA. TRBV21-1 is a listed pseudogene. CDR3 length equals 14 residues. The CDR3 coding sequence is TGTGCCAGCAGCAAAGAGGCAGGGCCCCATGAGCAGTTCTTC. Translation: CASSKEAGPHEQFF.

There are a few counts of this clonotype. The chain employs TRBV6-2 or TRBV6-3 and TRBJ2-1; perhaps TRBD2 as D (5 bases). The V and J ends lost 6 bases and 9 bases respectively, with 15 bases between them. The CDR3 has 13 amino acids. Looked up from germline, CDR1 is MNHEY and CDR2 is SVGEGT. In DNA, the CDR3 is TGTGCCAGCAGACGATCAACTAGTATTGAGCAGTTCTTC. Amino acid sequence: CASRRSTSIEQFF.

The V and J genes are TRBV2 and TRBJ1-5; 9 nucleotides align to TRBD1. This CDR3 region has 15 residues. V shed 6 bases, J shed 7 bases, and the junction held 10 bases outside the gene matches. The germline CDR1 and CDR2 sequences are SNHLY and FYNNEI. CDR3 protein: CASSWETGGVQPQHF. For the CDR3, the DNA is TGTGCCAGCAGCTGGGAGACAGGGGGGGTGCAGCCCCAGCATTTT.

This clonotype was seen more than once but under ten times. The chain employs TRBV7-2 and TRBJ2-5; no firm D call. Deletions cut 6 bases from V and 4 bases from J, with 15 bases between. The CDR3 is made up of 14 amino acids. Germline CDR1 SGHTA, CDR2 FQGNSA. CDR3 sequence (DNA): TGTGCCAGCAGTACTCGGGTATGGGCAGAGACCCAGTACTTC. It codes for CASSTRVWAETQYF.

The sample holds one count of this clonotype. The genes are TRBV19 and TRBJ2-3, with TRBD2 matching over 10 bases. Unmatched junction bases numbered 11, after V lost 10 bases and J lost 4 bases. The CDR3 length is 15 residues. Germline loops: CDR1 LNHDA, CDR2 SQIVND (reference sequence). The DNA of the CDR3 is TGTGCCATAACAGATAGCGGGAGGAGCGCAGATACGCAGTATTTT. Encoded protein: CAITDSGRSADTQYF.

The chain recombines TRBV20-1 with TRBJ2-3; D might be TRBD2 (6 bases). The V end lost 0 bases, the J end lost 10 bases, and 20 bases lay between the germline ends. The CDR3 consists of 15 residues. Germline loops: CDR1 DFQATT, CDR2 SNEGSKA (reference sequence). CDR3 nucleotides: TGCAGTGCTAGAGATTTTCGGAGGGCCGCGTCGGCGCAGTATTTT. Encoded protein: CSARDFRRAASAQYF.

This clonotype was counted a few times. The chain links TRBV12-3 or TRBV12-4 to TRBJ2-2, with 7 bases aligning to TRBD1. The J segment lost 6 bases and the V segment lost 0 bases, leaving 7 bases of the junction unmatched. The length of the CDR3 is 16 residues. CDR3 nucleotides: TGTGCCAGCAGTTTAGCGGGGTCTAGGGGGCCCGGGGAGCTGTTTTTT. It codes for CASSLAGSRGPGELFF.